This T cell receptor beta chain was sequenced for a study of T cell responses to AZD1222 COVID-19 vaccine. Across the whole study: Researchers grouped second doses given at about 4 or about 12 weeks into one pool.

With respect to this clone: As yet, its antigen is unknown.

TCRdb keeps only in-frame clones here, not all; method: immunoSEQ multiplex PCR. The sample yields about 140,000 clones, roughly 90% seen once. There are 10 residues in the CDR3. The germline CDR1 and CDR2 sequences are DFQATT and SNEGSKA (reference sequence). V was shortened by 6 bases and J by 7 bases, with 7 bases between the two germline ends. Study-wide points: Mostly white British, mostly female donors; authors suggested clonal diversity may be underestimated. CD4 TCRs associated with vaccination spanned spike, dominating at 160-218 and 743-854. Increases in Spike-specific TCR breadth and depth were seen after two AZD1222 doses.

The sequencing used peripheral blood, collected on day 0 of AZD1222 vaccination. This clonotype was sampled from an adult in good health. The rearrangement links TRBV20-1 to TRBJ2-1; D is unresolved. The CDR3 sequence is CSATLNEQFF. The CDR3 region has the DNA TGCAGTGCCACCTTAAATGAGCAGTTCTTC.